Each of the 32 T cell receptor beta chains below was sequenced from the same sample in a study of blood T cell repertoires in COVID-19. Sequencing used immunoSEQ multiplex PCR; TCRdb keeps in-frame clones, though not all of them. The table lists 200,000 or so clones, 80% to 90% of them singletons. Material: PBMCs or T cells enriched from blood (not recorded which). These receptors were collected from a woman in her thirties or forties with acute COVID-19.

This chain links TRBV11-2 with TRBJ1-6; D uncertain. The CDR3 covers 14 residues. Trimming stripped 0 bases from V and 9 bases from J, with 9 bases between. Germline values: CDR1 SGHAT, CDR2 FQNNGV. DNA for the CDR3: TGTGCCAGCAGCTTAGACCAACGGGGTTCACCCCTCCACTTT. It encodes CASSLDQRGSPLHF.

The V gene is TRBV28, the J gene TRBJ1-2, with D uncertain. Germline V gives CDR1 MDHEN, CDR2 SYDVKM. This CDR3 spans 14 amino acids. Trimming left V 5 bases short and J 1 base short, with 11 bases between. The CDR3 loop reads CASSTLNYNYGYTF. CDR3 coding DNA: TGTGCCAGCAGTACCCTAAATTATAACTATGGCTACACCTTC.

In this sample, this clone turned up once. V usage is TRBV11-3 and J usage is TRBJ2-7, with D unresolved. V lost 5 bases, J lost 3 bases, and 14 bases lay in between. The CDR3 runs to 14 residues. CDR1 SGHNT and CDR2 YENEEA come from the germline V gene. CDR3 sequence reads: CASSPGSDFYEQYF. Written as DNA, the CDR3 is TGTGCCAGCAGCCCAGGTTCTGATTTCTACGAGCAGTACTTC.

This chain joins TRBV3-1 (or the pseudogene TRBV3-2) and TRBJ1-1; D is undetermined. Germline V gene lookup returns CDR1 LGHDT and CDR2 YNNKEL (reference sequence). Trimming pared 4 bases from V and 1 base from J, leaving 13 bases between. The CDR3 sequence is 15 residues long. The CDR3 bases are TGTGCCAGCAGCCGACGAACCGACTGGAACACTGAAGCTTTCTTT. It specifies CASSRRTDWNTEAFF.

This chain joins TRBV28 and TRBJ2-1; D is perhaps TRBD1 (6 bases). The CDR3 extends over 15 amino acids. The germline V and J ends were trimmed by 8 bases and 2 bases, with 16 bases remaining between them. The germline V gene encodes CDR1 MDHEN and CDR2 SYDVKM. In DNA form, the CDR3 reads TGTGCCAGCCACCACGACAGGCCACCCTACAATGAGCAGTTCTTC. Amino acid sequence: CASHHDRPPYNEQFF. The complete variable domain, with remaining parts taken from reference TRBV28 and TRBJ2-1, reads DVKVTQSSRYLVKRTGEKVFLECVQDMDHENMFWYRQDPGLGLRLIYFSYDVKMKEKGDIPEGYSVSREKKERFSLILESASTNQTSMYLCASHHDRPPYNEQFFGPGTRLTVL.

J is TRBJ2-1 and V is TRBV29-1, with 8 bases fitting TRBD2. This CDR3 is built from 13 residues. Germline lookup yields CDR1 SQVTM and CDR2 ANQGSEA. The J segment lost 8 bases and the V segment lost 4 bases, leaving 7 bases of the junction unmatched. The CDR3 DNA follows: TGCAGCGTTGCCGGGACTAGGGCCCATGAGCAGTTCTTC. It is translated as CSVAGTRAHEQFF.

The rearrangement uses TRBV12-5 and TRBJ1-2; maybe TRBD1 (5 bases). The CDR3 totals 12 residues. Germline loops: CDR1 LGHNT, CDR2 FRNRAP. The V gene lost 2 bases and the J gene lost 8 bases, with 9 bases spanning the gap. The CDR3 region has the DNA TGTGCTAGTGGTTTGTATTGGGGCGGCTACACCTTC. Its translation: CASGLYWGGYTF.

The chain is built from TRBV11-2 and TRBJ2-3, with TRBD2 matching over 7 bases. Germline CDR1 and CDR2: SGHAT and FQNNGV. This CDR3 region has 15 residues. V lost 1 base and J lost 6; bases outside the gene matches: 7. The CDR3 nucleotides are TGTGCCAGCAGCTTAGGTTCTAGCGGTGAGGATACGCAGTATTTT. The encoded protein is CASSLGSSGEDTQYF.

The rearrangement links TRBV2 to TRBJ1-1; 7 nucleotides agree with TRBD1. Trimming took 6 bases from V and 4 from J; bases not matched to a gene: 8. The CDR3 runs to 14 residues. Germline V gives CDR1 SNHLY, CDR2 FYNNEI. The CDR3 region has the DNA TGTGCCAGCAGCCTCACAGACAGGGCCACTGAAGCTTTCTTT. As protein: CASSLTDRATEAFF.

The chain recombines TRBV28 with TRBJ1-5, with D hard to call. From germline, CDR1 is MDHEN and CDR2 SYDVKM. Trimming cost V 9 bases and J 4 bases, with 13 bases left between them. The CDR3 length is 13 residues. For the CDR3, the DNA is TGTGCCAGTTCCCCTATCGGGAATCAGCCCCAGCATTTT. Translated: CASSPIGNQPQHF.

There are a few counts of this clone. The CDR3 nucleotides are TGTGCCAGCAGCTTAACAGGGACAAATGAGCAGTTCTTC. Residues: CASSLTGTNEQFF. The chain recombines TRBV7-9 with TRBJ2-1; possibly TRBD1 for D (6 bases). Germline CDR1 reads SEHNR; CDR2 reads FQNEAQ (reference sequence). Trimming took 2 bases from V and 7 from J, leaving 9 bases between them. CDR3 size: 13 residues.

The gene calls are TRBV27 and TRBJ2-2, with D possibly TRBD2 on 5 matching bases. The V end was cut by 3 bases, the J end by 8 bases, with 7 bases between. Germline CDR1 reads MNHEY; CDR2 reads SMNVEV (reference sequence). The CDR3 is 12 residues long. The CDR3 sequence: CASSFREGELFF. The CDR3 DNA follows: TGTGCCAGCAGTTTTAGGGAGGGGGAGCTGTTTTTT.

The gene calls are TRBV19 and TRBJ1-2, with D tentatively TRBD1 (5 bases). The V and J ends lost 3 bases and 6 bases respectively, with 14 bases between them. This CDR3 has 14 residues. Germline assignment: CDR1 LNHDA and CDR2 SQIVND (reference sequence). The DNA of the CDR3 is TGTGCCAGTAGTATCAAGGGGCAGTCGGATGGCTACACCTTC. Translation gives CASSIKGQSDGYTF.

This clone was observed a handful of times. V usage is TRBV11-3 and J usage is TRBJ1-2, with a possible D match to TRBD1 (6 bases). CDR1 and CDR2 (germline): SGHNT, YENEEA. CDR3 size: 14 residues. V was pared by 6 bases and J by 0 bases, with 11 bases between. The CDR3 sequence: CASSPGQSNYGYTF. The CDR3 DNA is TGTGCCAGCAGTCCCGGACAGTCTAACTATGGCTACACCTTC.

This sequence joins TRBV7-9 and TRBJ2-1; D ambiguous. CDR1 and CDR2 from the germline V gene are SEHNR and FQNEAQ (reference sequence). The V end lost 6 bases, the J end lost 10 bases, and 7 bases lay between the germline ends. This CDR3 contains 10 residues. This chain's CDR3 is CASSLIEQFF. The CDR3, as DNA: TGTGCCAGCAGTCTAATAGAGCAGTTCTTC.

In regard to this clone: The same CDR3 can be traced to other DNA sequences in this sample. The genes are TRBV28 and TRBJ1-5; 8 bases are shared with TRBD1. In germline, CDR1 is MDHEN, CDR2 SYDVKM. The V gene end was trimmed by 3 bases and the J gene end by 4 bases; junction bases not matched to a gene: 2. The CDR3 is 14 amino acids. The DNA for the CDR3 is TGTGCCAGCAGTTTCAGGGGGCGAAATCAGCCCCAGCATTTT. Residues: CASSFRGRNQPQHF.

The chain recombines TRBV18 with TRBJ1-5; D call uncertain. Germline CDR1 is KGHSH and CDR2 is LQKENI. This CDR3 contains 14 residues. V was shortened by 1 base and J by 4 bases, with 8 bases between the two germline ends. CDR3 residues: CASSPQTGNQPQHF. CDR3 sequence (DNA): TGTGCCAGCTCACCACAGACCGGGAATCAGCCCCAGCATTTT.

This chain links TRBV3-1 (or the pseudogene TRBV3-2) with TRBJ2-5; D perhaps matches TRBD1 (7 bases). CDR3 length: 16 residues. Germline values: CDR1 LGHDT, CDR2 YNNKEL (reference sequence). V shed 1 base and J shed 4 bases, with 16 bases lying between them. The CDR3 sequence: CASSQAGAGGRETQYF. As DNA, the CDR3 is TGTGCCAGCAGCCAAGCGGGGGCAGGGGGTAGAGAGACCCAGTACTTC.

The chain carries TRBV29-1 and TRBJ2-7; 7 nucleotides match TRBD1. The CDR3 runs 12 residues. The V gene's germline CDR1 is SQVTM and CDR2 ANQGSEA. Unmatched junction bases numbered 4, after V lost 5 bases and J lost 3 bases. CDR3 sequence reads: CSVTGDLYEQYF. CDR3 nucleotides: TGCAGCGTTACAGGGGACCTCTACGAGCAGTACTTC.

The chain uses TRBV27 and TRBJ1-5; the D is unclear. The CDR3 loop spans 14 amino acids. The V end was cut by 1 base, the J end by 0 bases, with 4 bases between. Per germline, CDR1 MNHEY and CDR2 SMNVEV (reference sequence). CDR3 sequence reads: CASSLFHSNQPQHF. The CDR3 DNA reads as TGTGCCAGCAGTTTATTCCATAGCAATCAGCCCCAGCATTTT.

The chain's CDR3 is CASSRDRYNSPLHF. The CDR3 DNA sequence: TGTGCCAGCTCGAGGGACAGATATAATTCACCCCTCCACTTT. V is TRBV18 and J is TRBJ1-6; 7 nucleotides line up with TRBD1. The ends lost 6 bases at V and 4 bases at J; junction bases unmatched: 3. The CDR3 has 14 residues. The germline gives CDR1 KGHSH, CDR2 LQKENI.

The chain recombines TRBV27 with TRBJ2-7; 15 bases match TRBD2. The CDR3 runs 14 residues. V lost 5 bases, J lost 4 bases, and 0 bases stayed unmatched. CDR1 is MNHEY and CDR2 is SMNVEV in the germline V gene (reference sequence). DNA for the CDR3: TGTGCCAGCAGTGGGACTAGCGGGAGGTACGAGCAGTACTTC. This codes for CASSGTSGRYEQYF.

CDR3 bases: TGCGCCAGCAGCCAAGATCTCACTAGCGGGAGCACAGATACGCAGTATTTT. It codes for CASSQDLTSGSTDTQYF. The J gene is TRBJ2-3, the V gene TRBV4-1, with 9 bases lining up with TRBD2. With 0 bases clipped from V and 0 bases from J, the junction kept 4 bases outside the gene matches. Germline V CDR1 and CDR2: MGHRA, YSYEKL. The CDR3 sequence is 17 residues long.

The V call is TRBV7-8, the J call TRBJ2-3; D is unresolved. V was pared by 5 bases and J by 1 base, with 13 bases between. There are 15 residues in the CDR3. Germline CDR1 and CDR2: SGHVS and FQNEAQ. The CDR3 coding sequence is TGTGCCAGCAGCCCCCTTAACCGGGGCACAGATACGCAGTATTTT. Translated, it gives CASSPLNRGTDTQYF.

This clone has only one observation. J is TRBJ2-1 and V is TRBV7-8; D gene unclear. Germline CDR1 is SGHVS and CDR2 is FQNEAQ. The CDR3 covers 14 residues. V was cut by 5 bases and J by 6 bases, with 14 bases left in between. CDR3: CASSPASRLNEQFF. The CDR3, as DNA: TGTGCCAGCAGCCCGGCTTCGAGGCTCAATGAGCAGTTCTTC.

This chain links TRBV5-1 with TRBJ2-1; the match to TRBD2 covers 13 bases. The CDR3 runs 20 residues. The germline V gene has CDR1 SGHRS and CDR2 YFSETQ. Trimming removed 0 bases from V and 8 bases from J; junction bases left unmatched: 17. DNA of the CDR3: TGCGCCAGCAGCTTGGCATTGAATTGGGGGACTAGCGGGGAGTTGGATGAGCAGTTCTTC. Translated: CASSLALNWGTSGELDEQFF.

The rearrangement joins TRBV18 to TRBJ1-6; D is ambiguous. From germline, CDR1 is KGHSH and CDR2 LQKENI. CDR3 length: 14 residues. The V and J ends lost 4 bases and 6 bases respectively, with 10 bases between them. The CDR3 protein is CASSRTEGNSPLHF. The CDR3 DNA reads TGTGCCAGCTCACGAACAGAGGGTAATTCACCCCTCCACTTT. Supplemented by reference TRBV18 and TRBJ1-6, the full variable domain reads NAGVMQNPRHLVRRRGQEARLRCSPMKGHSHVYWYRQLPEEGLKFMVYLQKENIIDESGMPKERFSAEFPKEGPSILRIQQVVRGDSAAYFCASSRTEGNSPLHFGNGTRLTVT.

The V gene is TRBV7-8, the J gene TRBJ1-6, with a possible D match to TRBD1 (6 bases). The CDR3 is 16 amino acids. Germline CDR1 and CDR2: SGHVS and FQNEAQ. Trimming cost V 1 base and J 0 bases, with 7 bases left between them. The DNA of the CDR3 is TGTGCCAGCAGCTTAGGACAGGACTCCTATAATTCACCCCTCCACTTT. Translated: CASSLGQDSYNSPLHF.

V and J are TRBV19 and TRBJ1-5, with a tentative D call TRBD1 (5 bases). CDR3 length: 13 amino acids. CDR1 LNHDA and CDR2 SQIVND come from the germline V gene (reference sequence). Trimming shortened V by 10 bases and J by 9 bases, and 19 bases separated the two germline ends. CDR3 sequence reads: CAISPGLRRPQHF. CDR3 nucleotide sequence: TGTGCCATTTCTCCGGGACTCCGGAGGCCCCAGCATTTT.

V gene TRBV28 combines with J gene TRBJ1-2; D unresolved. The V end lost 5 bases, the J end lost 7 bases, and 17 bases lay between the germline ends. Germline V gene data show CDR1 as MDHEN and CDR2 as SYDVKM. The CDR3 consists of 14 residues. CDR3 in amino acids: CASSLNSFSSGYTF. CDR3 bases: TGTGCCAGCAGTCTTAACAGCTTTTCGTCTGGCTACACCTTC.

The rearrangement joins TRBV5-1 to TRBJ2-1; unclear D gene. This CDR3 contains 11 residues. V lost 2 bases and J 9 bases, leaving 6 bases between the germline ends. Germline loops: CDR1 SGHRS, CDR2 YFSETQ. The CDR3 here is CASSLDIEQFF. Written as DNA, the CDR3 is TGCGCCAGCAGCTTAGACATTGAGCAGTTCTTC.

The gene calls are TRBV30 and TRBJ1-5; TRBD1 matches at 7 bases. The length of the CDR3 is 15 residues. The V and J ends lost 1 base and 4 bases, in that order; junction bases with no gene match: 7. Per germline, CDR1 GTSNPN and CDR2 SVGIG (reference sequence). CDR3 coding DNA: TGTGCCTGGAGTGGGGGGACAGTACTAAATCAGCCCCAGCATTTT. As protein: CAWSGGTVLNQPQHF.